One sample yielded the 19 T cell receptor beta chains listed below, sequenced in a study of shared clonotypes between healthy human individuals. The repertoire was sequenced with immunoSEQ multiplex PCR; TCRdb's copy has only in-frame clones and lacks some. Of millions of clones listed, approximately 93% are singletons. Specimen: naive CD4+ T cells from PBMCs. Sample subset: CD45RA+ positively selected. The source is a young man in good health. Some clones in this sample may be carry-over from other donors' samples.

This clone was seen just once. Other nucleotide sequences in the sample specify the same CDR3. The rearrangement links TRBV18 to TRBJ2-3, with 13 positions matching TRBD2. Unmatched junction bases numbered 6, after V lost 3 bases and J lost 6 bases. The CDR3 sequence is 16 residues long. Germline-derived CDR1 and CDR2 are KGHSH and LQKENI. The CDR3 sequence is CASSPRTSGSGDTQYF. The CDR3 DNA is TGTGCCAGCTCACCCCGGACTAGCGGGAGTGGGGATACGCAGTATTTT.

The V gene is TRBV29-1, the J gene TRBJ1-2; 8 bases map to TRBD1. With V trimmed by 4 bases and J by 4 bases, 8 bases remained unmatched. This CDR3 spans 14 amino acids. Germline V gene lookup returns CDR1 SQVTM and CDR2 ANQGSEA. CDR3 protein: CSVGRQGLGYGYTF. The CDR3 DNA reads TGCAGCGTTGGTCGACAGGGGCTCGGCTATGGCTACACCTTC.

This clone was seen once. This chain joins TRBV11-2 and TRBJ2-7; 8 bases align to TRBD1. The V gene's germline CDR1 is SGHAT and CDR2 FQNNGV. This CDR3 has 18 amino acids. The V and J ends lost 5 bases and 3 bases, in that order; junction bases with no gene match: 18. CDR3 protein: CASSHLDHRQGNLYEQYF. The CDR3 region has the DNA TGTGCCAGCAGCCACTTAGACCACCGACAGGGGAACCTCTACGAGCAGTACTTC.

The V and J genes are TRBV7-2 and TRBJ1-2, with D maybe TRBD1 (6 bases). Germline values: CDR1 SGHTA, CDR2 FQGNSA. The CDR3 spans 15 residues. V lost 5 bases and J lost 7, with 20 bases in between. This CDR3 is CASSHGSRGSIGYTF. CDR3 in DNA: TGTGCCAGCAGCCATGGGTCCAGGGGATCTATTGGCTACACCTTC.

The J gene is TRBJ1-1, the V gene TRBV11-2; possibly TRBD1 for D (6 bases). CDR3 length: 16 amino acids. The V end was cut by 4 bases, the J end by 5 bases, with 20 bases between. CDR1 is SGHAT and CDR2 is FQNNGV in the germline V gene. The CDR3 coding sequence is TGTGCCAGCAGCTCCCACATGGGGGGCAGAGGGACTGAAGCTTTCTTT. It translates to CASSSHMGGRGTEAFF.

The chain joins TRBV19 to TRBJ2-1; D possibly corresponds to TRBD2 (6 bases). The CDR3 runs to 17 residues. The germline CDR1 and CDR2 sequences are LNHDA and SQIVND (reference sequence). Trimming shortened V by 4 bases and J by 2 bases, and 18 bases separated the two germline ends. DNA for the CDR3: TGTGCCAGTAGTACCTTAGCGAGGAGGGCCCCCTACAATGAGCAGTTCTTC. Protein sequence: CASSTLARRAPYNEQFF.

This chain uses TRBV6-5 with TRBJ1-2; tentatively, D is TRBD1 (6 bases). V dropped 5 bases and J dropped 4 bases, with 14 bases sitting between them. CDR3 length equals 14 residues. Germline values: CDR1 MNHEY, CDR2 SVGAGI. CDR3 DNA: TGTGCCAGCAGTAATGGGGGCAGAGCCTATGGCTACACCTTC. Encoded protein: CASSNGGRAYGYTF.

This rearrangement joins TRBV6-5 to TRBJ2-7; D gene uncertain. Trimming removed 0 bases at V and 3 bases at J, with 6 bases between. The CDR3 extends over 13 amino acids. From germline, CDR1 is MNHEY and CDR2 SVGAGI. The CDR3 nucleotides are TGTGCCAGCAGTTACTCTAAAGACTACGAGCAGTACTTC. As protein: CASSYSKDYEQYF.

This clone was recorded a few times. The V gene is TRBV28, the J gene TRBJ1-1; a weak D match, TRBD1 (5 bases). V lost 7 bases, J lost 2 bases, and 11 bases lay in between. Germline V CDR1 and CDR2: MDHEN, SYDVKM. This CDR3 spans 13 amino acids. CDR3 loop: CASTRQTNTEAFF. Written as DNA, the CDR3 is TGTGCCAGCACCAGACAGACCAACACTGAAGCTTTCTTT.

J is TRBJ1-4 and V is TRBV5-1, with 10 positions matching TRBD1. V was pared by 5 bases and J by 6 bases, with 7 bases of the junction left unmatched. This CDR3 has 15 residues. Germline V gives CDR1 SGHRS, CDR2 YFSETQ. The CDR3 sequence: CASSQYGTGDEKLFF. The CDR3 nucleotides are TGCGCCAGCAGTCAATACGGGACAGGGGATGAAAAACTGTTTTTT. The variable domain in full, with the rest retrieved from reference TRBV5-1 and TRBJ1-4, is KAGVTQTPRYLIKTRGQQVTLSCSPISGHRSVSWYQQTPGQGLQFLFEYFSETQRNKGNFPGRFSGRQFSNSRSEMNVSTLELGDSALYLCASSQYGTGDEKLFFGSGTQLSVL.

The chain joins TRBV28 to TRBJ2-2; D remains ambiguous. This CDR3 has 14 residues. Trimming took 7 bases from V and 7 from J, leaving 16 bases between them. Germline assignment: CDR1 MDHEN and CDR2 SYDVKM. In DNA form, the CDR3 reads TGTGCCAGCATTAGGAATAGCTTTGGCGGGGAGCTGTTTTTT. Translated: CASIRNSFGGELFF.

The rearrangement joins TRBV29-1 to TRBJ2-1; D may be TRBD2 (6 bases). CDR3 length: 13 amino acids. Germline assignment: CDR1 SQVTM and CDR2 ANQGSEA. The CDR3 sequence is CSLGSSAYNEQFF. CDR3 in DNA: TGCAGTCTGGGGTCTAGCGCCTACAATGAGCAGTTCTTC.

This clone was recorded only once. V and J are TRBV14 and TRBJ2-2, with 7 bases identical to TRBD2. The J segment lost 7 bases and the V segment lost 3 bases, leaving 2 bases of the junction unmatched. The germline V gene has CDR1 SGHDN and CDR2 FVKESK. The CDR3 has 13 amino acids. CDR3 sequence reads: CASSQTSIGELFF. The CDR3 region has the DNA TGTGCCAGCAGCCAGACTAGCATCGGGGAGCTGTTTTTT.

The chain combines TRBV7-9 with TRBJ2-1; D unclear. The CDR3 sequence is 14 residues long. Germline CDR1 and CDR2: SEHNR and FQNEAQ (reference sequence). Trimming pared 4 bases from V and 5 bases from J, leaving 12 bases between. CDR3 protein: CASSWDEANNEQFF. CDR3 nucleotides: TGTGCCAGCAGCTGGGATGAGGCGAACAATGAGCAGTTCTTC.

The chain uses TRBV11-3 and TRBJ2-2, with a possible D match to TRBD1 (6 bases). V dropped 5 bases and J dropped 1 base, with 11 bases sitting between them. CDR3 length: 15 amino acids. CDR1 and CDR2 (germline): SGHNT, YENEEA. DNA of the CDR3: TGTGCCAGCAGCCAGGGGCCGATGAACACCGGGGAGCTGTTTTTT. Its translation is CASSQGPMNTGELFF.

The gene calls are TRBV6-5 and TRBJ2-5; no firm D call. Germline loops: CDR1 MNHEY, CDR2 SVGAGI. The CDR3 has 11 residues. Trimming cost V 7 bases and J 5 bases, with 8 bases left between them. The CDR3 DNA reads TGTGCCAGCACAAACGGGGAGACCCAGTACTTC. Translating gives CASTNGETQYF.

The CDR3 DNA follows: TGTGCCAGCAGTCCAACCGGGCTACCTAAGGTGTCCTACGAGCAGTACTTC. This gives the protein CASSPTGLPKVSYEQYF. The rearrangement joins TRBV28 to TRBJ2-7; no firm D call. The CDR3 has 17 residues. The V end lost 5 bases, the J end lost 1 base, and 21 bases lay between the germline ends. In germline, CDR1 is MDHEN, CDR2 SYDVKM.

The chain is built from TRBV6-6 and TRBJ2-7, with D possibly being TRBD1 or TRBD2 (6 bases each). The CDR3 runs 15 residues. V lost 2 bases and J 2 bases, leaving 13 bases between the germline ends. Germline CDR1 and CDR2: MNHNY and SVGAGI (reference sequence). The CDR3: CASSYLHGGTYEQYF. The DNA for the CDR3 is TGTGCCAGCAGTTACCTCCACGGGGGCACCTACGAGCAGTACTTC.

V and J are TRBV2 and TRBJ2-7; tentatively, D is TRBD2 (6 bases). V lost 6 bases and J lost 5, with 14 bases in between. The V gene's germline CDR1 is SNHLY and CDR2 FYNNEI. The CDR3 runs to 13 residues. This chain's CDR3 is CASRRDSPHEQYF. The CDR3 bases are TGTGCCAGCAGACGGGACTCCCCCCACGAGCAGTACTTC.